The 25 T cell receptor beta chains listed next were all sequenced from one sample in a study of CD8 T cells in ankylosing spondylitis. Study conclusions and caveats: In ankylosing spondylitis blood, a motif of 7 to 9 highly homologous TCR beta variants appeared characteristic.

MiXCR, run by TCRdb on the 5' RACE reads, gives a single entry per CDR3 protein. The table shows almost 400,000 distinct CDR3 sequences, with about a fifth occurring only once. These receptors have no known antigen. The sample taken for sequencing was blood, either unsorted or a sorted T cell fraction (not recorded which). The origin of the receptors is a male donor with ankylosing spondylitis.

The chain combines TRBV6-5 with TRBJ2-5; TRBD1 is a possible D gene (6 bases). The CDR3 loop spans 14 amino acids. V gave up 0 bases and J gave up 5 bases, with 10 bases separating them. Germline V gives CDR1 MNHEY, CDR2 SVGAGI. The CDR3 loop is CASSYSRGWETQYF. The CDR3 coding sequence is TGTGCCAGCAGTTACTCAAGGGGGTGGGAGACCCAGTACTTC.

The chain couples TRBV7-6 to TRBJ2-1; 10 nucleotides line up with TRBD2. CDR3 length: 17 amino acids. Trimming cost V 1 base and J 0 bases; bases outside gene matches: 3. CDR1 SGHVS and CDR2 FNYEAQ come from the germline V gene. CDR3 sequence: CASSLEASGSSYNEQFF. The CDR3 nucleotides are TGTGCCAGCAGCTTAGAGGCTAGCGGGAGCTCCTACAATGAGCAGTTCTTC.

This sequence joins TRBV15 and TRBJ2-7; tentative D call: TRBD1 (6 bases). Trimming took 1 base from V and 3 from J, leaving 16 bases between them. The germline CDR1 and CDR2 sequences are LNHNV and YYDKDF (reference sequence). The length of the CDR3 is 16 residues. The CDR3 DNA reads as TGTGCCACCAGCAGAGTTTCGGCAGGGGCTAACTACGAGCAGTACTTC. It codes for CATSRVSAGANYEQYF.

This sequence joins TRBV5-1 and TRBJ2-7, with D possibly matching TRBD2 (5 bases). Germline V gene sequence: CDR1 SGHRS, CDR2 YFSETQ. The CDR3 contains 14 residues. V lost 3 bases to trimming and J lost 6 bases, with 16 bases between them. The CDR3 region is CASSSKTEGSEQYF. CDR3 nucleotides: TGCGCCAGCAGCTCGAAGACCGAGGGCTCCGAGCAGTACTTC. The complete variable domain, with remaining parts taken from reference TRBV5-1 and TRBJ2-7, reads KAGVTQTPRYLIKTRGQQVTLSCSPISGHRSVSWYQQTPGQGLQFLFEYFSETQRNKGNFPGRFSGRQFSNSRSEMNVSTLELGDSALYLCASSSKTEGSEQYFGPGTRLTVT.

The CDR3 is CASSPRLMQPQHF. The CDR3 nucleotides read TGTGCCAGCAGTCCCCGACTCATGCAGCCCCAGCATTTT. The J gene is TRBJ1-5, the V gene TRBV12-3 or TRBV12-4; no clear D gene. V was clipped by 5 bases and J by 7 bases, with 12 bases between them. CDR3 length: 13 residues.

V usage is TRBV27 and J usage is TRBJ2-2; the D is unclear. V was cut by 4 bases and J by 5 bases, with 14 bases left in between. CDR1 and CDR2 (germline): MNHEY, SMNVEV (reference sequence). The CDR3 totals 15 residues. For the CDR3, the DNA is TGTGCCAGCAGTTGGTACCCCATACGGACCGGGGAGCTGTTTTTT. Its protein is CASSWYPIRTGELFF.

For this clonotype: At one of its ends the junction is not consistent with the germline gene, which may arise from a read error. The chain links TRBV14 to TRBJ1-1, with 11 bases identical to TRBD1. Per the germline V gene, CDR1 is SGHDN and CDR2 is FVKESK. The CDR3 length is 14 residues. The CDR3, as DNA: TGTGCCAGCAGCCAAGAGAGGACAGGGGGCCGAGAGGTCTTT. This gives the protein CASSQERTGGREVF.

The chain couples TRBV20-1 to TRBJ1-5, with D unresolved. CDR3 size: 13 residues. Trimming left V 1 base short and J 2 bases short, with 6 bases between. Germline CDR1 is DFQATT and CDR2 is SNEGSKA (reference sequence). The CDR3 region is CSARGQRNQPQHF. The CDR3, as DNA: TGCAGTGCTAGAGGCCAACGCAATCAGCCCCAGCATTTT.

The CDR3 coding sequence is TGTGCCAGTAGTACCGATCTAGCGGGAGGGCCCGAGCAGTACTTC. Translated: CASSTDLAGGPEQYF. The J gene is TRBJ2-7, the V gene TRBV19; 12 bases match TRBD2. V shed 4 bases and J 6 bases; nucleotides not matched to a gene: 7. The CDR3 is 15 amino acids. Germline V gene sequence: CDR1 LNHDA, CDR2 SQIVND (reference sequence).

The V and J genes are TRBV5-1 and TRBJ2-1; D call uncertain. Germline V CDR1 and CDR2: SGHRS, YFSETQ. V shed 1 base and J shed 8 bases, with 16 bases lying between them. This CDR3 contains 15 residues. The CDR3 DNA follows: TGCGCCAGCAGCTTGCCCGAGGCCGAACGGGATGAGCAGTTCTTC. This sequence encodes CASSLPEAERDEQFF.

The chain recombines TRBV12-3 or TRBV12-4 with TRBJ2-3; TRBD1 is a possible D gene (5 bases). The CDR3 totals 13 residues. The V and J ends lost 4 bases and 6 bases respectively, with 11 bases between them. The CDR3 bases are TGTGCCAGCAGTTCACAGGCAGCGGATACGCAGTATTTT. It specifies CASSSQAADTQYF.

This clonotype was seen a handful of times. V usage is TRBV20-1 and J usage is TRBJ2-6; the D gene could be TRBD1 or TRBD2 (5 bases each). CDR3 length: 14 residues. V was pared by 2 bases and J by 2 bases, with 7 bases between. Per germline, CDR1 DFQATT and CDR2 SNEGSKA (reference sequence). The CDR3 sequence is CSARRGPGANVLTF. The CDR3 DNA is TGCAGTGCTAGACGGGGACCTGGGGCCAACGTCCTGACTTTC.

The chain employs TRBV9 and TRBJ1-1; the D gene is possibly TRBD1 (6 bases). V was shortened by 0 bases and J by 4 bases, with 19 bases between the two germline ends. The CDR3 spans 17 residues. CDR1 is SGDLS and CDR2 is YYNGEE in the germline V gene. DNA for the CDR3: TGTGCCAGCAGCGTAGCACCCCTGGGGGGGGCGGCCACTGAAGCTTTCTTT. Translation: CASSVAPLGGAATEAFF.

This clonotype was recorded a few times. This rearrangement joins TRBV5-1 to TRBJ1-6; tentative D call: TRBD1 (5 bases). The CDR3 sequence is 15 residues long. Germline values: CDR1 SGHRS, CDR2 YFSETQ. With 2 bases removed from V and 7 bases from J, the gap between germline ends came to 13 bases. The CDR3 sequence: CASSFGQGLNSPLHF. The DNA of the CDR3 is TGCGCCAGCAGCTTTGGGCAGGGCCTCAATTCACCCCTCCACTTT.

The table lists this clonotype with a few counts. At one boundary the junction diverges from the germline segment, which might be a read error. This chain uses TRBV20-1 with TRBJ2-6; D gene unclear. The CDR3 is made up of 13 amino acids. Germline values: CDR1 DFQATT, CDR2 SNEGSKA (reference sequence). CDR3 amino acids: CSAPASWANVLTF. CDR3 nucleotides: TGCAGTGCTCCTGCCTCTTGGGCCAACGTCCTGACTTTC.

This clonotype was observed a handful of times. The chain employs TRBV27 and TRBJ2-3; D perhaps matches TRBD2 (5 bases). Trimming stripped 7 bases from V and 0 bases from J, with 14 bases between. CDR1 and CDR2 from the germline V gene are MNHEY and SMNVEV (reference sequence). The CDR3 spans 15 residues. CDR3 region: CASKIHRTSTDTQYF. The CDR3 DNA reads as TGTGCCAGCAAAATCCACCGGACTAGCACAGATACGCAGTATTTT.

V usage is TRBV5-1 and J usage is TRBJ2-5; 7 positions match TRBD2. The CDR3 sequence is 15 residues long. V was clipped by 4 bases and J by 5 bases; unmatched bases: 11. Germline CDR1 reads SGHRS; CDR2 reads YFSETQ. This chain's CDR3 is CASSPLGGSQETQYF. CDR3 nucleotide sequence: TGCGCCAGCAGCCCCCTTGGCGGGAGCCAGGAGACCCAGTACTTC.

Ten or more counts support this clonotype. This chain links TRBV6-1 with TRBJ1-2, with 8 bases fitting TRBD1. CDR3 size: 14 residues. Unmatched junction bases numbered 7, after V lost 6 bases and J lost 4 bases. Germline V CDR1 and CDR2: MNHNS, SASEGT. CDR3 coding DNA: TGTGCCAGCAGCCGGACAGGGTCCTTCTATGGCTACACCTTC. This codes for CASSRTGSFYGYTF.

This chain connects TRBV20-1 to TRBJ2-1; the D is unclear. Germline CDR1 is DFQATT and CDR2 is SNEGSKA (reference sequence). This CDR3 comprises 13 residues. With 0 bases removed from V and 10 bases from J, the gap between germline ends came to 13 bases. The CDR3 coding sequence is TGCAGTGCTAGAGATTCGCCACCCGTCGAGCAGTTCTTC. It translates to CSARDSPPVEQFF.

This clonotype was seen only a few times. This chain joins TRBV15 and TRBJ2-1, with 10 bases fitting TRBD1. V dropped 3 bases and J dropped 9; count of bases not matched to a gene: 11. CDR1 LNHNV and CDR2 YYDKDF come from the germline V gene (reference sequence). The CDR3 sequence is 16 residues long. This CDR3 is CATSRDPGTGAFEQFF. Here the CDR3 DNA reads TGTGCCACCAGCAGGGACCCCGGGACAGGGGCCTTTGAGCAGTTCTTC.

This clonotype has only a few counts. The chain has TRBV28 and TRBJ2-2; 10 nucleotides align to TRBD1. V dropped 5 bases and J dropped 6; count of bases not matched to a gene: 9. Germline assignment: CDR1 MDHEN and CDR2 SYDVKM. The CDR3 spans 16 residues. The CDR3 loop reads CASSRTGGQGPGELFF. The CDR3 nucleotides read TGTGCCAGCAGTCGGACAGGGGGTCAAGGCCCCGGGGAGCTGTTTTTT.

This clonotype showed up many times. The chain links TRBV12-3 or TRBV12-4 to TRBJ1-6; D is possibly TRBD1 (6 bases). The CDR3 length is 14 residues. Trimming removed 6 bases at V and 3 bases at J, with 9 bases between. CDR3 residues: CASRRDNYNSPLHF. The CDR3 region has the DNA TGTGCCAGCAGACGGGACAACTATAATTCACCCCTCCACTTT.

This clonotype was counted a few times. V is TRBV30 and J is TRBJ2-3; 10 bases are a match to TRBD2. The CDR3 sequence is 14 residues long. V shed 3 bases, J shed 1 base, and the junction held 1 base outside the gene matches. Germline-derived CDR1 and CDR2 are GTSNPN and SVGIG (reference sequence). CDR3 protein: CAWRGLAGTDTQYF. As DNA, the CDR3 is TGTGCCTGGAGAGGACTAGCGGGCACAGATACGCAGTATTTT.

With regard to this clonotype: This likely comes from a read error, as the CDR3 has no conserved phenylalanine or tryptophan at its end. No DNA is shown, since the ends of the CDR3 on it are uncertain; the CDR3 is the one TCRdb lists. The chain carries TRBV7-9 and TRBJ2-5; the table's TRBD2 call for D was not verified on the DNA. Germline V lookup: CDR1 SEHNR, CDR2 FQNEAQ (reference sequence). The CDR3 contains 12 residues when both ends are counted. CDR3 protein: CASSLLGGTPSI.

The V gene is TRBV5-8, the J gene TRBJ2-7, with D hard to call. Germline-derived CDR1 and CDR2 are SGHTS and YDEGEE. The CDR3 spans 9 residues. The V and J ends lost 8 bases and 7 bases respectively, with 7 bases between them. CDR3 coding DNA: TGTGCCAGGGATAGGGAGCAGTACTTC. This sequence encodes CARDREQYF.